This T cell receptor beta chain was captured by sequencing in a study of T cell changes during pregnancy in multiple sclerosis. V lost 3 bases, J lost 6 bases, and 10 bases lay in between. CDR3 length equals 12 residues. The germline CDR1 and CDR2 sequences are SGHDT and YYEEEE. The table lists this clone with a count of one. Sequenced by immunoSEQ multiplex PCR; TCRdb stores in-frame clones only, minus some. The sample consists of tens of thousands of clones, 90% of them appearing once. Sequences were derived from peripheral blood, sampled in the first trimester of pregnancy. The TCR was taken from a female donor in good health, enrolled as a control in a pregnancy study. This chain uses TRBV5-6 with TRBJ2-7, with D maybe TRBD1 (6 bases). CDR3 in amino acids: CASSSYRVEQYF. CDR3 in DNA: TGTGCCAGCAGCTCATACAGGGTCGAGCAGTACTTC.